A selection of T cell receptor beta chains follows, all from one sample in a study of Graves' ophthalmopathy and Graves' hyperthyroidism. MiXCR was run by TCRdb on the multiplex PCR reads, yielding one entry per CDR3 protein. This table has around 590,000 distinct CDR3 sequences, approximately 37% appearing once. The source material was peripheral blood or thyroid tissue (not recorded which). The receptors here all came from an adult man with Graves' hyperthyroidism. The CDR3 runs from the conserved cysteine through the conserved F or W. A D gene is named only where the DNA matches it firmly. Expanded clones are given a class, and other clones once, few, many or no size at all.

TRBV7-9	TRBD1	TRBJ2-2	.	CASRTLTGGNGELFF	TGTGCCAGCAGAACCCTGACAGGGGGCAACGGGGAGCTGTTTTTT
TRBV10-3	.	TRBJ1-1	once	CAISYDRRNTEAFF	TGTGCCATCAGTTACGACAGAAGGAACACTGAAGCTTTCTTT
TRBV10-3	.	TRBJ1-2	.	CTISEQSYGYTF	TGTACCATCAGTGAACAGAGCTATGGCTACACCTTC
TRBV27	.	TRBJ1-1	few	CASSLSPGPIAEAFF	TGTGCCAGCAGTTTATCACCCGGACCTATCGCTGAAGCTTTCTTT
TRBV5-8	.	TRBJ2-7	many	CASSDQGYEQYF	TGTGCCAGCAGCGACCAGGGCTACGAGCAGTACTTC
TRBV24-1	.	TRBJ2-5	.	CATSDLPETQYF	TGTGCCACCAGTGATTTGCCAGAGACCCAGTACTTC
TRBV2	.	TRBJ2-1	many	CASSDPGNEQFF	TGTGCCAGCAGTGACCCGGGCAATGAGCAGTTCTTC
TRBV29-1	.	TRBJ2-3	few	CSVSPGGFRTDTQYF	TGCAGCGTCTCTCCAGGAGGTTTCCGCACAGATACGCAGTATTTT
TRBV7-9	TRBD1	TRBJ1-5	once	CASSEVPPGQGGYRPQHF	TGTGCCAGCAGTGAAGTCCCCCCCGGACAGGGCGGTTATCGGCCCCAGCATTTT
TRBV7-9	TRBD1	TRBJ1-2	once	CASSATGGSYDYGYTF	TGTGCCAGCAGCGCGACAGGGGGCAGCTACGACTATGGCTACACCTTC
TRBV10-3	.	TRBJ2-7	.	CATSGLDSREYEQYF	TGTGCCACCAGTGGTTTGGATTCCAGGGAGTACGAGCAGTACTTC
TRBV20-1	TRBD1	TRBJ2-5	.	CSASPWTGGTETQYF	TGCAGTGCTAGCCCTTGGACAGGGGGGACTGAGACCCAGTACTTC
TRBV20-1	.	TRBJ2-2	many	CSARGGSNTGELFF	TGCAGTGCTAGAGGGGGCTCCAACACCGGGGAGCTGTTTTTT
TRBV14	TRBD2	TRBJ2-5	many	CASSQAFGLAEGTQYF	TGTGCCAGCAGCCAAGCGTTCGGGCTAGCGGAGGGGACCCAGTACTTC
TRBV10-3	.	TRBJ2-3	.	CATTTTSTGTQYF	TGTGCCACTACGACAACTAGCACAGGTACGCAGTATTTT
TRBV12-3/TRBV12-4	.	TRBJ1-5	many	CASSLRQANQPQHF	TGTGCCAGCAGTTTAAGACAGGCCAATCAGCCCCAGCATTTT
TRBV25-1	TRBD1	TRBJ1-4	.	CASSRTGKGEKLFF	TGTGCCAGCAGCCGGACAGGGAAGGGGGAAAAACTGTTTTTT
TRBV11-1	.	TRBJ1-3	many	CASSVRRTSGNTIYF	TGTGCCAGCAGCGTCAGACGGACCTCTGGAAACACCATATATTTT
TRBV2	.	TRBJ1-1	many	CASSGVGNTEAFF	TGTGCCAGCAGTGGGGTTGGGAACACTGAAGCTTTCTTT
TRBV9	.	TRBJ1-5	once	CASSVVRGRNQPQHF	TGTGCCAGCAGCGTAGTCAGGGGACGCAATCAGCCCCAGCATTTT
TRBV4-1	.	TRBJ1-4	.	CASRGGLVNEKLFF	TGCGCCAGCCGCGGGGGGCTAGTTAATGAAAAACTGTTTTTT
TRBV2	TRBD1	TRBJ2-6	.	CASSRRDSSGANVLTF	TGTGCCAGCAGCCGACGGGACAGCTCTGGGGCCAACGTCCTGACTTTC
TRBV3-1	.	TRBJ2-7	few	CASSLQKYEQYF	TGTGCCAGCAGCCTCCAAAAATACGAGCAGTACTTC
TRBV29-1	.	TRBJ1-6	.	CSVSDSPGATLHF	TGCAGCGTTTCGGACAGCCCCGGGGCCACCCTCCACTTT
TRBV12-3/TRBV12-4	TRBD2	TRBJ2-7	many	CASALAAPYEQYF	TGTGCCAGCGCACTAGCGGCACCCTACGAGCAGTACTTC
TRBV7-2	TRBD1	TRBJ1-4	many	CASSSQTGGGEKLFF	TGTGCCAGCAGCTCTCAGACAGGGGGCGGTGAAAAACTGTTTTTT
TRBV12-3/TRBV12-4	.	TRBJ2-7	.	CASSLWRGREQYF	TGTGCCAGCAGTTTATGGCGGGGGCGTGAGCAGTACTTC
TRBV12-3/TRBV12-4	.	TRBJ1-1	few	CASSSEGPLNTEAFF	TGTGCCAGCAGCTCAGAGGGACCTCTGAACACTGAAGCTTTCTTT
TRBV5-6	.	TRBJ1-5	.	CASSLVGGRQPQHF	TGTGCCAGCAGCTTGGTTGGGGGCAGGCAGCCCCAGCATTTT
TRBV10-3	.	TRBJ1-2	.	CAITDRNYGYTF	TGTGCCATCACAGACAGGAACTATGGCTACACCTTC
TRBV29-1	TRBD2	TRBJ2-1	few	CSVGGTSRYNEQFF	TGCAGCGTTGGGGGGACTAGCCGCTACAATGAGCAGTTCTTC
TRBV2	TRBD1	TRBJ1-5	many	CASRGQGSGNQPQHF	TGTGCCAGCAGAGGACAGGGTTCGGGCAATCAGCCCCAGCATTTT
TRBV12-3/TRBV12-4	.	TRBJ2-2	many	CAGGLGSGELFF	TGTGCGGGGGGTTTGGGCTCCGGGGAGCTGTTTTTT
TRBV20-1	.	TRBJ2-7	.	CSGGLRSQEQYF	TGCAGTGGAGGTCTGCGGTCCCAAGAGCAGTACTTC
TRBV19	TRBD2	TRBJ2-7	.	CASSINPGGMYEQYF	TGTGCCAGTAGTATCAATCCGGGGGGTATGTACGAGCAGTACTTC